This T cell receptor (beta chain) was observed in a study of blood T cell repertoires in COVID-19. The overall study: Collection of acute and convalescent COVID-19 samples took place in the United States, Italy and Spain. From T cells, B-cell-depleted T cells, or PBMCs came the material, which was cDNA or gDNA.

Authors' processing steps: It was from reference gene primer amplification that nucleated cell counts were estimated. The method was immunoSEQ multiplex PCR; TCRdb's version includes in-frame clones alone and lacks a portion of them. V and J calls and clone size are as listed in that table; D and trimming were resolved from the DNA. This table has about 100,000 clones, around 92% appearing once. This clone was picked up one time. Germline assignment: CDR1 SGHTA and CDR2 FQGNSA. The CDR3 is 14 amino acids. Trimming took 4 bases from V and 6 from J; bases not matched to a gene: 2. Input material: peripheral blood. This sequence was found in a man between 35 and 55 years old with active or convalescent COVID-19. The V and J genes are TRBV7-2 and TRBJ2-1, with 11 positions matching TRBD2. The DNA for the CDR3 is TGTGCCAGCAGCTACGGACTAGCGGGCAATGAGCAGTTCTTC. Encoded protein: CASSYGLAGNEQFF.